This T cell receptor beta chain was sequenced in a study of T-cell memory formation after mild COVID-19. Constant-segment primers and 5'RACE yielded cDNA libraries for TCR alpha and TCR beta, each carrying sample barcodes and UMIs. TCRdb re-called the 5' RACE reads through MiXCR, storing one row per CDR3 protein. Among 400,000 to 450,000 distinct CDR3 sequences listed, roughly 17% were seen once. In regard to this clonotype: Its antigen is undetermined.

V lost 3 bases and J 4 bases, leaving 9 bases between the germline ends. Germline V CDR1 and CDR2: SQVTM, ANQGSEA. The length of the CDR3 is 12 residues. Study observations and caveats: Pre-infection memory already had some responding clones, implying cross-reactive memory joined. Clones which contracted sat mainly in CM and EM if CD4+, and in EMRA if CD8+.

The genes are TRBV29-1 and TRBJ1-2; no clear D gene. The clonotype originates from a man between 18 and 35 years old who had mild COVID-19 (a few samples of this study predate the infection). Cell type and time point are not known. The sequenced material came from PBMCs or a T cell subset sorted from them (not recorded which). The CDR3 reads CSVELGRYGYTF. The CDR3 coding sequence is TGCAGCGTTGAGCTAGGCCGCTATGGCTACACCTTC.